The rows below give T cell receptor beta chains drawn from one sample of a study of a mutant IDH1 vaccine in newly diagnosed glioma. Measured with immunoSEQ multiplex PCR; TCRdb has only the in-frame clones, and not every one. The table lists some 42,000 clones, about three quarters of them singletons. Their antigens remain unidentified. Sequencing used PBMCs, obtained from a glioma patient whose treatment included an IDH1 peptide vaccine. The source of these receptors is a man aged 45-60 years with glioma. Each CDR3 is given with its conserved first and last residue. The D gene is left open where the match is weak. Only some rows state a clone size, as once, few, many or a class for expanded clones.

cdr3_nt: TGTGCCAGCAGTTACTTGGACAGATTGAACACTGAAGCTTTCTTT
cdr3_aa: CASSYLDRLNTEAFF
v_call: TRBV6-5
clone_size: few
j_call: TRBJ1-1
d_call: -

cdr3_nt: TGTGCCAGTAGTATGGGTTCCACTGAAGCTTTCTTT
cdr3_aa: CASSMGSTEAFF
v_call: TRBV19
clone_size: -
j_call: TRBJ1-1
d_call: -

cdr3_nt: TGCGCCAGCAGAGATTGGGGACAGGGGTCCTACGAGCAGTACTTC
cdr3_aa: CASRDWGQGSYEQYF
v_call: TRBV5-1
clone_size: -
j_call: TRBJ2-7
d_call: TRBD1

cdr3_nt: TGTGCCAGCAGCTTAAACGCTGTCTTGAACACTGAAGCTTTCTTT
cdr3_aa: CASSLNAVLNTEAFF
v_call: TRBV7-2
clone_size: -
j_call: TRBJ1-1
d_call: -

cdr3_nt: TGCAGTGCTGGGACCAATGGCTACACCTTC
cdr3_aa: CSAGTNGYTF
v_call: TRBV20-1
clone_size: -
j_call: TRBJ1-2
d_call: -

cdr3_nt: TGTGCCAGCAGTTTACAGGCGGTCGGAAACACCATATATTTT
cdr3_aa: CASSLQAVGNTIYF
v_call: TRBV6-6
clone_size: -
j_call: TRBJ1-3
d_call: -

cdr3_nt: TGTGCCAGCCGGGTTGATACGCAGTATTTT
cdr3_aa: CASRVDTQYF
v_call: TRBV6-1
clone_size: -
j_call: TRBJ2-3
d_call: -

cdr3_nt: TGCGCCAGCGGGACAGGGGACTACGAGCAGTACTTC
cdr3_aa: CASGTGDYEQYF
v_call: TRBV5-1
clone_size: once
j_call: TRBJ2-7
d_call: TRBD1

cdr3_nt: TGTGCTAGTGGCCGGGACAGGGGGCAAGAGACCCAGTACTTC
cdr3_aa: CASGRDRGQETQYF
v_call: TRBV12-5
clone_size: -
j_call: TRBJ2-5
d_call: TRBD1

cdr3_nt: TGCAGCGCCGAAACACAGCATAGTTTTCCCTACGAGCAGTACTTC
cdr3_aa: CSAETQHSFPYEQYF
v_call: TRBV29-1
clone_size: -
j_call: TRBJ2-7
d_call: -

cdr3_nt: TGCGCCAGCAGCCAAGCTGTTTCCGGGGCCCGGGAAAAACTGTTTTTT
cdr3_aa: CASSQAVSGAREKLFF
v_call: TRBV4-1
clone_size: -
j_call: TRBJ1-4
d_call: -

cdr3_nt: TGTGCCAGCAGTTCTTTCGGGGCCCCGAACACCGGGGAGCTGTTTTTT
cdr3_aa: CASSSFGAPNTGELFF
v_call: TRBV6-5
clone_size: -
j_call: TRBJ2-2
d_call: -

cdr3_nt: TGTGCCAGCAGTTACTTTCGGGGGGACGAGCAGTACTTC
cdr3_aa: CASSYFRGDEQYF
v_call: TRBV6-5
clone_size: -
j_call: TRBJ2-7
d_call: TRBD2

cdr3_nt: TGTGCCAGCACTACAGGACAGGGGTTGTACGAGCAGTACTTC
cdr3_aa: CASTTGQGLYEQYF
v_call: TRBV2
clone_size: -
j_call: TRBJ2-7
d_call: TRBD1

cdr3_nt: TGTGCCAGCAGCAAAGGAGGCGGCCCCTACGAGCAGTACTTC
cdr3_aa: CASSKGGGPYEQYF
v_call: TRBV21-1
clone_size: -
j_call: TRBJ2-7
d_call: -

cdr3_nt: TGTGCCTGGAGTGTCGGAGGCCTGGATACGCAGTATTTT
cdr3_aa: CAWSVGGLDTQYF
v_call: TRBV30
clone_size: -
j_call: TRBJ2-3
d_call: -

cdr3_nt: TGTGCCTGGAGGGACAGGGGCCTCTCCTACGAGCAGTACTTC
cdr3_aa: CAWRDRGLSYEQYF
v_call: TRBV30
clone_size: once
j_call: TRBJ2-7
d_call: TRBD1

cdr3_nt: TGTGCCAGCAGCCCATGGGACAGGGGAGGCTACACCTTC
cdr3_aa: CASSPWDRGGYTF
v_call: TRBV9
clone_size: -
j_call: TRBJ1-2
d_call: TRBD1

cdr3_nt: TGTGCCCGTGGGACAGGGGGCGCGACCCAGTACTTC
cdr3_aa: CARGTGGATQYF
v_call: TRBV30
clone_size: once
j_call: TRBJ2-5
d_call: TRBD1

cdr3_nt: TGTGCCTGGAGGGGGGGACAGAGAAGGGAGCTGTTTTTT
cdr3_aa: CAWRGGQRRELFF
v_call: TRBV30
clone_size: -
j_call: TRBJ2-2
d_call: -

cdr3_nt: TGTGCCAGCAGCTTGGTGGTAGGGCGGAACTATGGCTACACCTTC
cdr3_aa: CASSLVVGRNYGYTF
v_call: TRBV5-4
clone_size: once
j_call: TRBJ1-2
d_call: -

cdr3_nt: TGTGCCAGCAGCCTTGGACAAGAAGCTTTCTTT
cdr3_aa: CASSLGQEAFF
v_call: TRBV7-9
clone_size: few
j_call: TRBJ1-1
d_call: -

cdr3_nt: TGTGCCAGCAGCCCACGCGGGGGCCGAAACACCGGGGAGCTGTTTTTT
cdr3_aa: CASSPRGGRNTGELFF
v_call: TRBV11-3
clone_size: -
j_call: TRBJ2-2
d_call: -

cdr3_nt: TGCGCCAGCAGCCAAGTACTAGCGGGGGGCCTGAGCTCCTACAATGAGCAGTTCTTC
cdr3_aa: CASSQVLAGGLSSYNEQFF
v_call: TRBV4-1
clone_size: once
j_call: TRBJ2-1
d_call: TRBD2

cdr3_nt: TGTGCCAGCAGCCTGTACCCCGGGGCTGAAGCTTTCTTT
cdr3_aa: CASSLYPGAEAFF
v_call: TRBV2
clone_size: -
j_call: TRBJ1-1
d_call: -

cdr3_nt: TGCGCCAGCAGCCAAGAACCCAGGGCTGGAAACACCATATATTTT
cdr3_aa: CASSQEPRAGNTIYF
v_call: TRBV4-3
clone_size: -
j_call: TRBJ1-3
d_call: -

cdr3_nt: TGTGCCAGCAGTGGACTAGCCCCAGATACGCAGTATTTT
cdr3_aa: CASSGLAPDTQYF
v_call: TRBV25-1
clone_size: -
j_call: TRBJ2-3
d_call: TRBD2

cdr3_nt: TGTGCTAGTGGTCCCGAGGACGGGAACACTGAAGCTTTCTTT
cdr3_aa: CASGPEDGNTEAFF
v_call: TRBV12-5
clone_size: -
j_call: TRBJ1-1
d_call: -

cdr3_nt: TGTGCCAGCGTTCCCAAGGGGGGGGCGAACACTGAAGCTTTCTTT
cdr3_aa: CASVPKGGANTEAFF
v_call: TRBV6-1
clone_size: -
j_call: TRBJ1-1
d_call: -

cdr3_nt: TGTGCCAGCAGTGAAGGGGCTCTAACGCAGTATTTT
cdr3_aa: CASSEGALTQYF
v_call: TRBV2
clone_size: -
j_call: TRBJ2-3
d_call: -

cdr3_nt: TGTGCCAGCAGCTTAGCCAGGGGGGTCGATAATTCACCCCTCCACTTT
cdr3_aa: CASSLARGVDNSPLHF
v_call: TRBV7-9
clone_size: -
j_call: TRBJ1-6
d_call: TRBD1

cdr3_nt: TGTGCCAGCAGCTTAGGGTTGACAGGGTACGAGCAGTACTTC
cdr3_aa: CASSLGLTGYEQYF
v_call: TRBV11-1
clone_size: -
j_call: TRBJ2-7
d_call: TRBD1

cdr3_nt: TGTGCCAGCAGTTTATCGATTGGGCAGGGGGTCGGTGGCTACACCTTC
cdr3_aa: CASSLSIGQGVGGYTF
v_call: TRBV27
clone_size: once
j_call: TRBJ1-2
d_call: TRBD1

cdr3_nt: TGCGCCAGCAGCTTCCCGGCAGGGGGCGCAGGCGAGACCCAGTACTTC
cdr3_aa: CASSFPAGGAGETQYF
v_call: TRBV5-1
clone_size: -
j_call: TRBJ2-5
d_call: TRBD1

cdr3_nt: TGTGCCACCTTGGACACCCATTGGTCCCTCCACTTT
cdr3_aa: CATLDTHWSLHF
v_call: TRBV19
clone_size: -
j_call: TRBJ1-6
d_call: -

cdr3_nt: TGTGCCTGGAGTCGACAGGGGCGGCCCTACGAGCAGTACTTC
cdr3_aa: CAWSRQGRPYEQYF
v_call: TRBV30
clone_size: -
j_call: TRBJ2-7
d_call: TRBD1

cdr3_nt: TGCGCCAGCAGCCAGATTTCAGGCGCCGGGGAGCTGTTTTTT
cdr3_aa: CASSQISGAGELFF
v_call: TRBV4-3
clone_size: -
j_call: TRBJ2-2
d_call: -